This T cell receptor (beta chain) was recorded in a study of early T cells in non-severe SARS-CoV-2 infection. Per the germline V gene, CDR1 is SNHLY and CDR2 is FYNNEI. CDR3 length: 16 residues. Trimming at V came to 3 bases and at J to 4 bases, leaving 9 bases not matched to a gene. Using its own MiXCR run on the 5' RACE reads, TCRdb lists one record per CDR3 protein. The table shows some 61,000 distinct CDR3 sequences, with about 10% occurring only once. The specimen sequenced was whole blood. The rearrangement uses TRBV2 and TRBJ2-1; 7 nucleotides line up with TRBD2. This TCR derives from an adult who was a healthcare worker with PCR-confirmed SARS-CoV-2 infection or an uninfected control (not recorded which). Written as DNA, the CDR3 is TGTGCCAGCAGTGACACTTTGGCGGGGGAGTACAATGAGCAGTTCTTC. The encoded protein is CASSDTLAGEYNEQFF.